This T cell receptor beta chain comes out of a study of immune evolution from preneoplasia to lung adenocarcinoma. General observations from the study: Later-stage lesions seemingly showed higher T cell density and diversity than normal lung. Top clone frequencies peaked in normal lung, apparently declining through invasive adenocarcinoma.

As for this clone: Antigen: not known.

Sequencing was performed with immunoSEQ multiplex PCR; in TCRdb, only in-frame clones are kept and a portion is missing. The sample shows roughly 11,000 clones, 60% to 85% of them seen only once. CDR1 is LNHDA, CDR2 SQIVND, per germline (reference sequence). This CDR3 is built from 15 residues. Trimming took off 6 bases at V and 3 bases at J, with 18 bases between the two ends. H&E slides confirmed each diagnosis, reviewed by two pathologists independently. The chain has TRBV19 and TRBJ2-7; D perhaps matches TRBD2 (6 bases). This receptor was identified in a person aged 60 to 80 with lung adenocarcinoma. The sequenced material came from FFPE minimally invasive lung adenocarcinoma tissue. DNA of the CDR3: TGTGCCAGTAGCGTCTACAGCGGGCCCATCTACGAGCAGTACTTC. Its protein product is CASSVYSGPIYEQYF.